Following are 9 T cell receptor beta chains from one sample sequenced in a study of T cells in localized non-small cell lung cancer. Only in-frame clones appear in the TCRdb table, and some are missing; sequencing was by immunoSEQ multiplex PCR. The table lists tens of thousands of clones, roughly four fifths of them singletons. The source material was peripheral blood, sampled before any cancer treatment. Receptors originate from a female donor of 60 years or more with stage I lung adenocarcinoma.

This clone turned up a few times. The V gene is TRBV15, the J gene TRBJ2-5; 11 bases agree with TRBD2. The CDR3 is made up of 15 amino acids. After removal of 5 bases from V and 5 bases from J, the junction contained 7 bases not matched to a gene. Germline CDR1 LNHNV, CDR2 YYDKDF (reference sequence). The CDR3 region is CATSRSGGAVETQYF. As DNA, the CDR3 is TGTGCCACCAGCCGTAGCGGGGGGGCCGTTGAGACCCAGTACTTC.

This chain uses TRBV19 with TRBJ1-3; maybe TRBD1 (6 bases). This CDR3 contains 13 residues. Germline-derived CDR1 and CDR2 are LNHDA and SQIVND (reference sequence). Deletions cut 7 bases from V and 2 bases from J, with 9 bases between. Here the CDR3 reads CASTQGAGNTIYF. The CDR3 DNA is TGTGCCAGTACACAGGGAGCTGGAAACACCATATATTTT.

The rearrangement joins TRBV6-1 to TRBJ1-3; a weak D match, TRBD1 (5 bases). The CDR3 runs to 15 residues. Trimming left V 7 bases short and J 0 bases short, with 13 bases between. The germline gives CDR1 MNHNS, CDR2 SASEGT. CDR3 nucleotides: TGTGCCAGCAACCCGGGACTGATCTCTGGAAACACCATATATTTT. Amino acid sequence: CASNPGLISGNTIYF.

The genes are TRBV5-1 and TRBJ2-5; 10 bases fit TRBD2. The V segment lost 1 base and the J segment 4 bases; nucleotides outside the gene matches: 7. Germline values: CDR1 SGHRS, CDR2 YFSETQ. This CDR3 spans 16 amino acids. The CDR3 sequence: CASSLRSSGSGETQYF. The DNA for the CDR3 is TGCGCCAGCAGCTTGCGTTCTAGCGGGAGCGGAGAGACCCAGTACTTC.

The CDR3 here is CASSPRGRGEKLFF. The DNA of the CDR3 is TGTGCCAGCAGCCCCCGGGGCCGAGGCGAAAAACTGTTTTTT. The J gene is TRBJ1-4, the V gene TRBV7-9, with D perhaps matching TRBD1 (5 bases). CDR1 is SEHNR, CDR2 FQNEAQ, per germline (reference sequence). V lost 5 bases, J lost 8 bases, and 15 bases lay in between. This CDR3 is 14 amino acids long.

This chain links TRBV2 with TRBJ1-3; D remains ambiguous. CDR3 length: 15 residues. Trimming stripped 5 bases from V and 1 base from J, with 12 bases between. Germline CDR1 SNHLY, CDR2 FYNNEI. The CDR3 loop is CASSRADLSGNTIYF. In nucleotides, the CDR3 is TGTGCCAGCAGTCGGGCAGATCTATCTGGAAACACCATATATTTT.

The J gene is TRBJ2-3, the V gene TRBV18; D not resolved. This CDR3 has 14 residues. In germline, CDR1 is KGHSH, CDR2 LQKENI. Trimming took off 1 base at V and 4 bases at J, with 9 bases between the two ends. CDR3 protein: CASSPRPLPDTQYF. The CDR3 coding sequence is TGTGCCAGCTCACCACGGCCCCTCCCAGATACGCAGTATTTT.

The chain has TRBV19 and TRBJ2-2; perhaps TRBD2 as D (5 bases). The CDR3 is 16 amino acids. Germline-derived CDR1 and CDR2 are LNHDA and SQIVND (reference sequence). Deletions cut 6 bases from V and 4 bases from J, with 18 bases between. The CDR3 coding sequence is TGTGCCAGTAGACAAGACCCGGGGTTGTCCACCGGGGAGCTGTTTTTT. The encoded protein is CASRQDPGLSTGELFF.

This chain uses TRBV27 with TRBJ2-7; 10 nucleotides agree with TRBD1. The CDR3 runs 14 residues. V trimming: 6 bases; J trimming: 4 bases; junction bases outside the gene matches: 6. The germline CDR1 and CDR2 sequences are MNHEY and SMNVEV (reference sequence). The CDR3 loop reads CASRATGGRYEQYF. Here the CDR3 DNA reads TGTGCCAGCAGGGCGACAGGGGGCCGGTACGAGCAGTACTTC.